One TCR beta chain is described in this entry. A single count supports this clonotype. Its binding antigen is unknown. Base quality data are lacking; no much larger clone is found one base away. A lone read offers only weak evidence. Library construction relied on 5' RACE. TCRdb records Illumina HiSeq 2000 as the sequencer. Template switching introduced a universal primer binding site; the final cDNA contained a unique molecular identifier, enabling accurate counting of TCR cDNA molecules. Specific primers in the conserved constant-segment region were used to synthesize first-strand cDNA for the TCR alpha and beta chains. To control for contamination, every cDNA library was double barcoded, receiving both a SMART-Mk sample barcode and Illumina barcodes. TruSeq adapter sequences and Illumina sample barcodes were added in two successive PCR steps. Sequencing of the TCR alpha and beta cDNA libraries was done on the Illumina HiSeq platform using custom primers. The published analysis was carried out like this. MiGEC processed the raw reads to extract unique molecular identifiers, while MiXCR was used to determine the CDR3 positions. Recombination models were inferred per individual with the repgenHMM and IGoR tools using an EM algorithm. Shared clonotypes were analyzed with the tcR package in R, and sharing was normalized by the product of cloneset sizes. To study raw recombination free of thymic and clonal selection effects, out-of-frame nonproductive sequences were analyzed. TCRdb reran the public reads through fastp at Q25 and MiXCR, keeping productive beta chains. When rows share a CDR3 protein, they turn into one entry using the most common DNA and genes. TCRdb assigned the V and J calls; the authors' analysis was not used. This sample has hundreds of thousands of distinct CDR3 sequences in its table, and around 8.8% of those were observed once. Approximately 2.1% of the sample goes to the ten largest clones.

The data are from a study of identical twins listed by TCRdb under 2016. Regarding the complete study: To test whether fetal clonotypes persist, this study deep-sequenced TCR alpha and beta repertoires from monozygotic twins, from unrelated adults of various ages, and from cord blood. To rule out contamination, the twin experiments were replicated at different times with different library preparation protocols. What the research found in general, with its limitations: In monozygotic twins, recombination models systematically underestimated out-of-frame TCR alpha sharing, but the models matched the sharing seen between unrelated individuals. Because the same donors could not be followed over many years, the conclusions depended on cross-sectional statistical analysis. Invariant T cells such as MAIT and iNKT could partly confound zero-insertion analyses, though diverse VJ usage argued against this for most clonotypes. Excess twin sharing in beta out-of-frame sequences was weaker because fewer shared sequences lowered the signal-to-noise ratio. Abundant cord blood beta clonotypes carried fewer insertions; young adult naive repertoires showed a weaker similar trend, while memory repertoires showed none. Compared with coincidental sharing between unrelated individuals, out-of-frame TCR alpha sequences shared between twins had an excess of sequences with low generation probability.

The germline V gene encodes CDR1 KGHSH and CDR2 LQKENI. Deletion took 3 bases off V and 2 bases off J, with a span of 8 bases between the germline ends. The CDR3 covers 13 residues, taking in both the cysteine and the phenylalanine. Kept here is only the CDR3 DNA, which spans 39 bases and is read in frame from base 1. Only healthy Caucasian donors were included. Three pairs of female monozygotic twins, all aged roughly 18 to 29 years, were included in the twin cohort. Miltenyi CD45RO+ enrichment and human naive T-cell isolation kits were used to isolate memory (CD45RO+) and naive T cells from PBMC. This sample was shared with a second study, whose subject was yellow fever vaccine responses in identical twins. The second paper states: According to the authors, the vaccine-induced T cell response in identical twins seemed to be partly convergent and partly specific to each individual. The study precisely tracked vaccine-responding T cell clones in identical twins.

The clonotype comes from a woman aged 18-30 years in good health. Material: memory (CD45RO+) T cells sorted from blood. According to the study, the label for this sample's cell subset or site signals: CD45RO+ enriched T cells. The receptor chain draws on TRBV18 and TRBJ2-7, with no confident D gene call. Here is the DNA: TGTGCCAGCTCACCGGCATCAGCCTACGAGCAGTACTTC. This is translated as CASSPASAYEQYF. Joined to the reference TRBV18 and TRBJ2-7 proteins, this CDR3 gives the full variable domain: NAGVMQNPRHLVRRRGQEARLRCSPMKGHSHVYWYRQLPEEGLKFMVYLQKENIIDESGMPKERFSAEFPKEGPSILRIQQVVRGDSAAYFCASSPASAYEQYFGPGTRLTVT.